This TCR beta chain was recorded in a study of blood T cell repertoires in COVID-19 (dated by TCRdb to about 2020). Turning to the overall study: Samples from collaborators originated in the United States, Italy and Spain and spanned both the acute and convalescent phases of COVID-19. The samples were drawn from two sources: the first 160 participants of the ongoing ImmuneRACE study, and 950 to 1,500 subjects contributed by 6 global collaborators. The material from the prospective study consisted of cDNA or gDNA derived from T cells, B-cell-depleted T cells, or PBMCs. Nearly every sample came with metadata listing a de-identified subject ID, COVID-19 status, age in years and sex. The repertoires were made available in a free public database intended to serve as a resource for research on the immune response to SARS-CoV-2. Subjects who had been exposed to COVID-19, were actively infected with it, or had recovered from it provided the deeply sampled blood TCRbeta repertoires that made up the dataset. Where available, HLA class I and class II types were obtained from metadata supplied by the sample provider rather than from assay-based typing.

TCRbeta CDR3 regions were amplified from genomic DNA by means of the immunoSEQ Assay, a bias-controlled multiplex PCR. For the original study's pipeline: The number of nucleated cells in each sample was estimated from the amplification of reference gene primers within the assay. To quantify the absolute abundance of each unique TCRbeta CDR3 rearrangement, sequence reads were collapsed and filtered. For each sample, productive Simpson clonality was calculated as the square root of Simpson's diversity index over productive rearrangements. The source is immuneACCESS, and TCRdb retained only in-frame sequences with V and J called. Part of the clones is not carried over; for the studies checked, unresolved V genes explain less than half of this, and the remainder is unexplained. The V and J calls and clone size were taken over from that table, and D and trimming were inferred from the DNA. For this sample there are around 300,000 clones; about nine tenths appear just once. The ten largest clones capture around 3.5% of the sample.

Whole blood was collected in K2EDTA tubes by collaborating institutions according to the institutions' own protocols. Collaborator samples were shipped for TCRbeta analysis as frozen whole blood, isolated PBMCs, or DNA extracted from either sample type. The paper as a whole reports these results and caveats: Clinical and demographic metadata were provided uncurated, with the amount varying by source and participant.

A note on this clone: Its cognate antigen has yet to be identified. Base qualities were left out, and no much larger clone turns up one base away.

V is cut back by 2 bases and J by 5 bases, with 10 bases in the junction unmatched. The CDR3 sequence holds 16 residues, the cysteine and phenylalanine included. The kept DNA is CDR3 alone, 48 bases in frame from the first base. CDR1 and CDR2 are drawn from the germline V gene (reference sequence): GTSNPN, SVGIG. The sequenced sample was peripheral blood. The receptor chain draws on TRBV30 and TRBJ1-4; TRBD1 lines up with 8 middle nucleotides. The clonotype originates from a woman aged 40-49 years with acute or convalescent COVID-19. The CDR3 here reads CAWSRTGSRRNEKLFF. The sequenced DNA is TGTGCCTGGAGTCGGACAGGGAGTCGACGAAATGAAAAACTGTTTTTT.